One sample yielded the 21 T cell receptor beta chains listed below, sequenced in a study of blood T cell repertoires in COVID-19. Method: immunoSEQ multiplex PCR; TCRdb's copy keeps in-frame clones and lacks some. The data contain more than 90,000 clones, roughly 87% of them singletons. What was sequenced was peripheral blood. The receptors were sampled from a woman aged 55-70 years with COVID-19, enrolled during active disease.

The chain uses TRBV11-2 and TRBJ2-7; 13 bases align to TRBD2. The CDR3 is made up of 17 amino acids. The trim removed 3 bases at V and 2 bases at J, leaving 7 bases unmatched. Germline CDR1 SGHAT, CDR2 FQNNGV. The CDR3 sequence is CASSFTSGGAYAYEQYF. The CDR3 nucleotides are TGTGCCAGCAGCTTCACTAGCGGGGGGGCGTACGCCTACGAGCAGTACTTC. Combining the CDR3 with reference TRBV11-2 and TRBJ2-7 gives the whole variable domain EAGVAQSPRYKIIEKRQSVAFWCNPISGHATLYWYQQILGQGPKLLIQFQNNGVVDDSQLPKDRFSAERLKGVDSTLKIQPAKLEDSAVYLCASSFTSGGAYAYEQYFGPGTRLTVT.

The chain joins TRBV29-1 to TRBJ1-1; the D gene is possibly TRBD1 (6 bases). The CDR3 is 13 residues long. Trimming removed 0 bases from V and 4 bases from J, with 9 bases in between. Germline CDR1 SQVTM, CDR2 ANQGSEA. CDR3 coding DNA: TGCAGCGTTGAAGACAGGGGCGGCACTGAAGCTTTCTTT. It encodes CSVEDRGGTEAFF.

The chain employs TRBV6-5 and TRBJ1-1; 7 bases agree with TRBD1. CDR1 and CDR2 (germline): MNHEY, SVGAGI. V dropped 6 bases and J dropped 5; count of bases not matched to a gene: 9. The CDR3 has 14 residues. As DNA, the CDR3 is TGTGCCAGCAGACAAGCAGGGGGTGGAACTGAAGCTTTCTTT. Its protein product is CASRQAGGGTEAFF.

The V call is TRBV20-1, the J call TRBJ2-7, with a weak D call TRBD2 (6 bases). Germline V gene data show CDR1 as DFQATT and CDR2 as SNEGSKA (reference sequence). The length of the CDR3 is 10 residues. Trimming cost V 6 bases and J 6 bases, with 9 bases left between them. The CDR3 loop is CSARRGEQYF. DNA of the CDR3: TGCAGTGCCCGGCGGGGCGAGCAGTACTTC.

The chain uses TRBV4-1 and TRBJ1-1; D gene uncertain. CDR1 MGHRA and CDR2 YSYEKL come from the germline V gene. Trimming shortened V by 4 bases and J by 5 bases, and 8 bases separated the two germline ends. The CDR3 covers 12 residues. The CDR3 nucleotides read TGCGCCAGCAGCCCCGGTCGGACTGAAGCTTTCTTT. Its protein is CASSPGRTEAFF.

The chain joins TRBV9 to TRBJ1-2; no clear D gene. Germline CDR1 reads SGDLS; CDR2 reads YYNGEE. The CDR3 totals 12 residues. The V and J ends lost 3 bases and 4 bases respectively, with 7 bases between them. This CDR3 reads CASSARSYGYTF. The DNA of the CDR3 is TGTGCCAGCAGCGCCCGGAGCTATGGCTACACCTTC.

The chain couples TRBV7-9 to TRBJ1-2; no firm D call. The V end lost 4 bases, the J end lost 1 base, and 7 bases lay between the germline ends. Per germline, CDR1 SEHNR and CDR2 FQNEAQ (reference sequence). There are 13 residues in the CDR3. In DNA form, the CDR3 reads TGTGCCAGCAGCTCCGCGGATAACTATGGCTACACCTTC. As protein: CASSSADNYGYTF.

The chain recombines TRBV3-1 (or the pseudogene TRBV3-2) with TRBJ1-3; a possible D gene is TRBD1 (6 bases). This CDR3 is 15 amino acids long. V lost 3 bases, J lost 4 bases, and 13 bases lay in between. Germline V lookup: CDR1 LGHDT, CDR2 YNNKEL (reference sequence). DNA of the CDR3: TGTGCCAGCAGCCAGGGCCCAACAGGGGGAAACACCATATATTTT. It encodes CASSQGPTGGNTIYF.

In this sample, this clone turned up a few times. The chain couples TRBV6-5 to TRBJ1-1, with D unclear. Germline CDR1 and CDR2: MNHEY and SVGAGI. The V end was cut by 2 bases, the J end by 1 base, with 11 bases between. The CDR3 covers 15 residues. CDR3 protein: CASSYRRRRNTEAFF. The CDR3 bases are TGTGCCAGCAGTTACCGGCGGCGTAGGAACACTGAAGCTTTCTTT.

V usage is TRBV7-2 and J usage is TRBJ2-3; D not resolved. This CDR3 spans 12 amino acids. Germline V lookup: CDR1 SGHTA, CDR2 FQGNSA. The ends were cut back, 5 bases at V and 7 bases at J, with 10 bases in the middle. The CDR3 is CASSPGLNTQYF. The CDR3 coding sequence is TGTGCCAGCAGCCCGGGTCTTAATACGCAGTATTTT.

The chain's CDR3 is CASSQDGGYNEQFF. CDR3 DNA: TGCGCCAGCAGCCAAGATGGGGGGTACAATGAGCAGTTCTTC. The chain combines TRBV4-3 with TRBJ2-1; maybe TRBD2 (6 bases). V gave up 0 bases and J gave up 4 bases, with 7 bases separating them. CDR3 length: 14 amino acids. The germline V gene has CDR1 LGHNA and CDR2 YSLEER.

The CDR3 spells CASSSTTGAGGYTF. The CDR3 DNA sequence: TGTGCCAGCAGCTCGACGACAGGGGCGGGTGGCTACACCTTC. V and J are TRBV7-6 and TRBJ1-2; 8 nucleotides line up with TRBD1. The CDR3 runs 14 residues. Germline V gene data show CDR1 as SGHVS and CDR2 as FNYEAQ. V lost 4 bases and J lost 7; bases outside the gene matches: 8.

The chain combines TRBV4-1 with TRBJ1-1; the D is unclear. V dropped 6 bases and J dropped 0 bases, with 11 bases sitting between them. In germline, CDR1 is MGHRA, CDR2 YSYEKL. This CDR3 contains 14 residues. The chain's CDR3 is CASRNVVVNTEAFF. The DNA of the CDR3 is TGCGCCAGCAGGAATGTTGTAGTGAACACTGAAGCTTTCTTT.

The V call is TRBV27, the J call TRBJ1-5; TRBD1 aligns across 8 bases. The V gene's germline CDR1 is MNHEY and CDR2 SMNVEV (reference sequence). The CDR3 spans 13 residues. Trimming cost V 5 bases and J 6 bases; bases outside gene matches: 3. This chain's CDR3 is CASSPDRGQPQHF. The CDR3 nucleotides read TGTGCCAGCAGTCCCGACAGGGGTCAGCCCCAGCATTTT.

The V call is TRBV4-1, the J call TRBJ1-2; D may be TRBD1 (5 bases). This CDR3 region has 13 residues. The germline gives CDR1 MGHRA, CDR2 YSYEKL. With 1 base removed from V and 4 bases from J, the gap between germline ends came to 7 bases. CDR3 residues: CASSQVGVYGYTF. The CDR3 region has the DNA TGCGCCAGCAGCCAAGTAGGGGTCTATGGCTACACCTTC.

J is TRBJ1-1 and V is TRBV19, with D uncertain. V lost 7 bases and J 4 bases, leaving 19 bases between the germline ends. The germline V gene encodes CDR1 LNHDA and CDR2 SQIVND (reference sequence). This CDR3 contains 15 residues. The CDR3: CASIPNFAGRTEAFF. The CDR3 nucleotides read TGTGCCAGTATCCCGAATTTCGCGGGTCGCACTGAAGCTTTCTTT.

The gene calls are TRBV2 and TRBJ2-7; TRBD1 matches 7 bases. This CDR3 region has 20 residues. The germline gives CDR1 SNHLY, CDR2 FYNNEI. Trimming at V came to 3 bases and at J to 0 bases, leaving 20 bases not matched to a gene. The CDR3 bases are TGTGCCAGCAGTGACTCACCCCTGGGCAGGGGGACGAGGAGCTCCTACGAGCAGTACTTC. Amino acids: CASSDSPLGRGTRSSYEQYF. Using reference TRBV2 and TRBJ2-7 for the parts outside the CDR3, the full variable domain is EPEVTQTPSHQVTQMGQEVILRCVPISNHLYFYWYRQILGQKVEFLVSFYNNEISEKSEIFDDQFSVERPDGSNFTLKIRSTKLEDSAMYFCASSDSPLGRGTRSSYEQYFGPGTRLTVT.

V usage is TRBV7-2 and J usage is TRBJ1-2; 12 nucleotides agree with TRBD1. Germline CDR1 is SGHTA and CDR2 is FQGNSA. The CDR3 extends over 15 amino acids. J lost 6 bases, V lost 5 bases, and 7 bases had no gene match. DNA for the CDR3: TGTGCCAGCAGCAGAGGGGACAGGGGGCGCGATGGCTACACCTTC. Translating it yields CASSRGDRGRDGYTF. Using reference TRBV7-2 and TRBJ1-2 for the parts outside the CDR3, the full variable domain is GAGVSQSPSNKVTEKGKDVELRCDPISGHTALYWYRQSLGQGLEFLIYFQGNSAPDKSGLPSDRFSAERTGGSVSTLTIQRTQQEDSAVYLCASSRGDRGRDGYTFGSGTRLTVV.

This clone was found a few times. The chain joins TRBV12-3 or TRBV12-4 to TRBJ1-1; no firm D call. Trimming shortened V by 3 bases and J by 7 bases, and 6 bases separated the two germline ends. The CDR3 extends over 11 amino acids. The CDR3 nucleotides are TGTGCCAGCAGTTTTGTATTTGAAGCTTTCTTT. As protein: CASSFVFEAFF.

About this clone itself: An end of the junction does not agree with germline; a read error may underlie this. This chain joins TRBV5-4 and TRBJ1-6, with 7 nucleotides matching TRBD1. CDR1 is SGHNT and CDR2 is YYREEE in the germline V gene (reference sequence). This CDR3 region has 14 residues. The CDR3 nucleotides read TGTGCCAGCAGCCCCGGGACAGATAACTCACCCCTCCACTTT. Amino acids: CASSPGTDNSPLHF.

Written as DNA, the CDR3 is TGTGCCGGCGGACAAGAGACCCAGTACTTC. As protein: CAGGQETQYF. The rearrangement links TRBV2 to TRBJ2-5; no definite D call. This CDR3 is built from 10 residues. The germline gives CDR1 SNHLY, CDR2 FYNNEI. The V end was cut by 11 bases, the J end by 2 bases, with 6 bases between.